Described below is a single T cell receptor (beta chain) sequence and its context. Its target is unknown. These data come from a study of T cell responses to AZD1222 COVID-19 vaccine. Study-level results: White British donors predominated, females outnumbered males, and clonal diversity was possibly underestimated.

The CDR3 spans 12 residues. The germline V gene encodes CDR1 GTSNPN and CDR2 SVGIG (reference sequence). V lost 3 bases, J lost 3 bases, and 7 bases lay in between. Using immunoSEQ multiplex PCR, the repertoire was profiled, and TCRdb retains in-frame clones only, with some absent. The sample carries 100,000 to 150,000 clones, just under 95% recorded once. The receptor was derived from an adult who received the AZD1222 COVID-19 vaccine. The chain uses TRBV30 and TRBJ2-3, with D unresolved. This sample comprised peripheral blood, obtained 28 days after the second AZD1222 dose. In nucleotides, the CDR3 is TGTGCCTGGAGGCCCTATACAGATACGCAGTATTTT. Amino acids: CAWRPYTDTQYF.